This T cell receptor (beta chain) was recorded in a study of OX40 agonist ivuxolimab in advanced cancers. Study-wide findings and caveats: In general, CD8+ T cells held more expanded clones than CD4+ did, on average.

Only in-frame clones appear in the TCRdb table, and some are missing; sequencing was by immunoSEQ multiplex PCR. The data contain about 63,000 clones, around 85% of them singletons. Only a few counts were recorded for this clone. What it recognizes is unknown. V was cut by 11 bases and J by 6 bases, with 17 bases left in between. In germline, CDR1 is MNHNS, CDR2 SASEGT. The CDR3 has 12 residues. The chain links TRBV6-1 to TRBJ2-7, with D possibly matching TRBD2 (6 bases). This receptor was taken from an adult with an advanced solid tumor such as melanoma, head and neck, liver or kidney cancer. The starting material was CD4+ or CD8+ T cells sorted from blood, obtained in a trial of the OX40 agonist ivuxolimab. The CDR3 reads CAAGLARGEQYF. Written as DNA, the CDR3 is TGTGCCGCGGGGCTAGCAAGAGGCGAGCAGTACTTC.